The 19 T cell receptor beta chains listed next were all sequenced from one sample in a study of blood T cell repertoires in COVID-19. Profiled with immunoSEQ multiplex PCR; TCRdb holds only in-frame clones, not every one. The profile shows approximately 300,000 clones, about nine tenths of them singletons. Sequencing was carried out using PBMCs or T cells enriched from blood (not recorded which). The source of these receptors is a woman aged 18-35 years who had recovered from COVID-19.

This chain connects TRBV28 to TRBJ2-5; 9 bases align to TRBD1. Germline CDR1 is MDHEN and CDR2 is SYDVKM. V lost 5 bases to trimming and J lost 4 bases; unmatched junction nucleotides: 8. The CDR3 extends over 15 amino acids. This chain's CDR3 is CASSRGQGQGETQYF. DNA for the CDR3: TGTGCCAGCAGTAGAGGACAGGGGCAGGGAGAGACCCAGTACTTC.

This rearrangement joins TRBV28 to TRBJ2-3, with a tentative D call TRBD1 (6 bases). The CDR3 runs to 14 residues. The germline V gene has CDR1 MDHEN and CDR2 SYDVKM. Between the trimmed V and J ends, which lost 2 bases and 9 bases, there was a span of 15 bases. The CDR3 here is CASSLAPRGSTQYF. As DNA, the CDR3 is TGTGCCAGCAGTTTAGCCCCTAGGGGGTCCACGCAGTATTTT.

The chain links TRBV4-1 to TRBJ1-1; 9 bases are a match to TRBD1. There are 16 residues in the CDR3. J gave up 2 bases and V 4 bases, and 8 bases lay outside the gene matches. CDR1 is MGHRA, CDR2 YSYEKL, per germline. CDR3 residues: CASSRVGTGINTEAFF. CDR3 coding DNA: TGCGCCAGCAGCCGAGTGGGGACAGGGATAAACACTGAAGCTTTCTTT.

CDR3 sequence (DNA): TGTGCCAGTAGTACCGGGACTTCTGCTACTGGAAACACCATATATTTT. Amino acid sequence: CASSTGTSATGNTIYF. The gene calls are TRBV19 and TRBJ1-3, with a weak D call TRBD1 (5 bases). Germline V gene sequence: CDR1 LNHDA, CDR2 SQIVND (reference sequence). This CDR3 comprises 16 residues. The V end lost 4 bases, the J end lost 2 bases, and 15 bases lay between the germline ends.

The CDR3 DNA is TGCGCCAGCAGCGCCTCTAGCGGGAGCTCCTACAATGAGCAGTTCTTC. This gives the protein CASSASSGSSYNEQFF. V gene TRBV5-1 combines with J gene TRBJ2-1; TRBD2 aligns across 10 bases. V trimming: 4 bases; J trimming: 0 bases; junction bases outside the gene matches: 4. Per the germline V gene, CDR1 is SGHRS and CDR2 is YFSETQ. The CDR3 runs to 16 residues.

The genes are TRBV5-1 and TRBJ1-4; maybe TRBD1 (6 bases). Germline values: CDR1 SGHRS, CDR2 YFSETQ. V lost 4 bases, J lost 0 bases, and 13 bases lay in between. This CDR3 spans 16 amino acids. CDR3 residues: CASSPGQLSTNEKLFF. The CDR3 DNA is TGCGCCAGCAGCCCAGGACAGCTCTCAACTAATGAAAAACTGTTTTTT.

V gene TRBV3-1 (or the pseudogene TRBV3-2) combines with J gene TRBJ1-2; the D is unclear. The CDR3 runs to 14 residues. The germline V gene encodes CDR1 LGHDT and CDR2 YNNKEL (reference sequence). Deletions cut 2 bases from V and 4 bases from J, with 11 bases between. For the CDR3, the DNA is TGTGCCAGCAGCCAAATAGGAGAGGTCTATGGCTACACCTTC. Protein sequence: CASSQIGEVYGYTF.

The V gene is TRBV28, the J gene TRBJ2-7; 11 bases map to TRBD2. Per the germline V gene, CDR1 is MDHEN and CDR2 is SYDVKM. This CDR3 has 17 residues. The V segment lost 3 bases and the J segment 2 bases; nucleotides outside the gene matches: 9. CDR3 DNA: TGTGCCAGCAGTTTGTGGGGGGGGACTAGCGGAACCTACGAGCAGTACTTC. This encodes CASSLWGGTSGTYEQYF.

The V and J genes are TRBV6-5 and TRBJ1-2; maybe TRBD1 (5 bases). V shed 0 bases and J shed 4 bases, with 9 bases lying between them. CDR3 size: 14 residues. Germline V gene lookup returns CDR1 MNHEY and CDR2 SVGAGI. The CDR3 DNA sequence: TGTGCCAGCAGTTACTCGACAGATTTCTATGGCTACACCTTC. Encoded protein: CASSYSTDFYGYTF.

The CDR3 protein is CASSPRGGAQETQYF. The CDR3 region has the DNA TGTGCCAGCAGTCCCCGGGGGGGGGCCCAAGAGACCCAGTACTTC. The rearrangement uses TRBV6-2 or TRBV6-3 and TRBJ2-5; TRBD2 aligns across 8 bases. Losses at the gene ends were 5 bases for V and 1 base for J; bases not matched to a gene: 6. CDR3 length equals 15 residues. Germline CDR1 MNHEY, CDR2 SVGEGT.

The chain has TRBV19 and TRBJ1-6; no reliable D call. Germline V gene data show CDR1 as LNHDA and CDR2 as SQIVND (reference sequence). The length of the CDR3 is 13 residues. V lost 5 bases and J lost 10, with 12 bases in between. CDR3 in amino acids: CASSPREASPLHF. CDR3 nucleotide sequence: TGTGCCAGTAGTCCTCGGGAGGCCTCACCCCTCCACTTT.

V and J are TRBV11-1 and TRBJ2-1; the D gene is possibly TRBD1 (5 bases). Trimming removed 1 base at V and 7 bases at J, with 11 bases between. The CDR3 length is 14 residues. CDR1 SGHAT and CDR2 FQDESV come from the germline V gene (reference sequence). The DNA of the CDR3 is TGTGCCAGCAGCTTAGGACAGACCACAAATGAGCAGTTCTTC. Translated: CASSLGQTTNEQFF.

This chain uses TRBV9 with TRBJ2-3; D unclear. The CDR3 consists of 14 residues. V lost 4 bases and J 3 bases, leaving 12 bases between the germline ends. Germline CDR1 and CDR2: SGDLS and YYNGEE. This chain's CDR3 is CASSPLRATDTQYF. CDR3 coding DNA: TGTGCCAGCAGCCCTCTTCGTGCGACAGATACGCAGTATTTT.

This chain connects TRBV7-2 to TRBJ2-3, with 7 positions matching TRBD2. Germline V gene sequence: CDR1 SGHTA, CDR2 FQGNSA. The CDR3 loop spans 15 amino acids. V trimming: 1 base; J trimming: 3 bases; junction bases outside the gene matches: 4. This chain's CDR3 is CASSLVLALTDTQYF. The CDR3 nucleotides read TGTGCCAGCAGCTTAGTACTAGCGTTAACAGATACGCAGTATTTT.

This chain's CDR3 is CATSDLPRLGQGEKLFF. CDR3 DNA sequence: TGTGCCACCAGTGATTTGCCCCGCTTGGGACAGGGTGAAAAACTGTTTTTT. This chain uses TRBV24-1 with TRBJ1-4, with TRBD1 matching 9 bases. With V trimmed by 0 bases and J by 7 bases, 8 bases remained unmatched. The germline V gene encodes CDR1 KGHDR and CDR2 SFDVKD. The CDR3 has 17 amino acids.

The chain has TRBV10-3 and TRBJ2-5, with unresolved D. V was cut by 8 bases and J by 5 bases, with 9 bases left in between. This CDR3 contains 11 residues. CDR1 ENHRY and CDR2 SYGVKD come from the germline V gene. In DNA form, the CDR3 reads TGTGCCATCCGAGATCTGGAGACCCAGTACTTC. This codes for CAIRDLETQYF.

In this sample, this clone turned up a few times. This chain connects TRBV19 to TRBJ2-7; tentative D call: TRBD2 (6 bases). Trimming pared 1 base from V and 7 bases from J, leaving 14 bases between. The V gene's germline CDR1 is LNHDA and CDR2 SQIVND (reference sequence). CDR3 length: 14 residues. The CDR3 bases are TGTGCCAGTAGTATAGCTCCGGGAGTAGAGGAGCAGTACTTC. Translated, it gives CASSIAPGVEEQYF.

The V and J genes are TRBV30 and TRBJ1-5; D call uncertain. This CDR3 is 13 amino acids long. The germline V gene has CDR1 GTSNPN and CDR2 SVGIG (reference sequence). Trimming stripped 1 base from V and 5 bases from J, with 9 bases between. In nucleotides, the CDR3 is TGTGCCTGGAGTGGCGGAGTTTATCAGCCCCAGCATTTT. It encodes CAWSGGVYQPQHF.

This clone was observed a single time. The DNA for the CDR3 is TGTGCCACCAGTGAGACTCCTAGCGGCTCGGATACGCAGTATTTT. This gives the protein CATSETPSGSDTQYF. V usage is TRBV24-1 and J usage is TRBJ2-3; 7 nucleotides align to TRBD2. The CDR3 length is 15 residues. CDR1 and CDR2 from the germline V gene are KGHDR and SFDVKD. V was clipped by 4 bases and J by 6 bases; unmatched bases: 9.